This T cell receptor beta chain originates from a study of cytomegalovirus exposure and HLA in healthy donors. The PCR ran on 60 Vbeta and 13 Jbeta primers. Clones were sequenced by immunoSEQ multiplex PCR, and TCRdb holds only the in-frame ones, with some missing. The table shows more than 85,000 clones, with 75% to 85% occurring only once. With 7 bases removed from V and 1 base from J, the gap between germline ends came to 11 bases. In germline, CDR1 is SQVTM, CDR2 ANQGSEA. CDR3 length: 12 residues. In the case of this clone: Its matching antigen is unknown.

Regarding the study as a whole: Equally common other TCR beta chains were less clonally expanded than HLA-associated ones, a later analysis found. Upon later analysis, TCR association rates were observed to vary by HLA locus, being highest for DRB1 and lowest for HLA-C. The classifier, whose performance was assessed in both the original and validation cohorts, reportedly diagnosed cytomegalovirus status with high specificity and sensitivity. By a later analysis, the bulk of CMV-associated TCR beta chains appeared HLA-restricted.

The material sequenced was PBMCs. This chain joins TRBV29-1 and TRBJ2-7; D perhaps matches TRBD1 (6 bases). The sequence was collected from a man aged 18 to 29 in good health and CMV-seronegative. CDR3 protein: CSGGQTSYEQYF. CDR3 bases: TGCAGCGGGGGACAAACATCCTACGAGCAGTACTTC.